A selection of T cell receptor beta chains follows, all from one sample in a study of molecular identifiers for immune sequencing clone quantification. TCRdb re-analysed the PCR reads in MiXCR, keeping a single row per CDR3 protein. Of 460,000 or so distinct CDR3 sequences listed, over 20% were seen once; the top ten hold around 0.86%. Input material: naive CD8+ T cells from blood, with Jurkat cell RNA spiked in. The source of these receptors is a human donor in good health. Some libraries in this study had Jurkat cell RNA spiked in. CDR3s include the opening cysteine and the closing phenylalanine or tryptophan. Each record gives: J gene, clone size, V gene, D gene, CDR3 DNA, CDR3 protein. The D gene is left open where the match is weak. Expanded clones are given a class, and other clones once, few, many or no size at all.

j_call: TRBJ2-7; clone_size: -; v_call: TRBV11-2; d_call: TRBD1; cdr3_nt: TGTGCCAGCAGTCAGTCGGGACAGGGGGACTACGAGCAGTACTTC; cdr3_aa: CASSQSGQGDYEQYF
j_call: TRBJ2-2; clone_size: -; v_call: TRBV6-5; d_call: -; cdr3_nt: TGTGCCAGCAGAGATCGGGACACATCCACCGGGGAGCTGGTTTTT; cdr3_aa: CASRDRDTSTGELVF
j_call: TRBJ1-1; clone_size: -; v_call: TRBV3-1; d_call: -; cdr3_nt: TGTGCCAGCAGCCAAGTAGGGATCAGGACTGAAGCTTTCTTT; cdr3_aa: CASSQVGIRTEAFF
j_call: TRBJ1-1; clone_size: -; v_call: TRBV21-1; d_call: -; cdr3_nt: TGTGCCAGCAGCGGCCGGCAGCCACCCCAGACTGAAGCTTTCTTT; cdr3_aa: CASSGRQPPQTEAFF
j_call: TRBJ2-7; clone_size: -; v_call: TRBV11-2; d_call: -; cdr3_nt: TGTGCCAGCAGCTCTGGACTTTTTATCTCCTACGAGCAGTACTTC; cdr3_aa: CASSSGLFISYEQYF
j_call: TRBJ2-1; clone_size: -; v_call: TRBV4-1; d_call: TRBD2; cdr3_nt: TGCGCCAGCAGCCAAGCTAGCGGGGGGGCAAATGAGCAGTTCTTC; cdr3_aa: CASSQASGGANEQFF
j_call: TRBJ2-2; clone_size: many; v_call: TRBV27; d_call: -; cdr3_nt: TGTGCCAGCACCATTAACGCTGTGGTCCCGGGGGAGCTGTTTTTT; cdr3_aa: CASTINAVVPGELFF
j_call: TRBJ1-6; clone_size: few; v_call: TRBV15; d_call: -; cdr3_nt: TGTGCCACCAGCAGTGGGCTTGGCAATTCACCCCTCCACTTT; cdr3_aa: CATSSGLGNSPLHF
j_call: TRBJ1-1; clone_size: -; v_call: TRBV27; d_call: -; cdr3_nt: TGTGCCAGCAGTCTCTACCCGGGACAGAACACTGAAGCTTTCTTT; cdr3_aa: CASSLYPGQNTEAFF
j_call: TRBJ1-1; clone_size: -; v_call: TRBV6-5; d_call: -; cdr3_nt: TGTGCCAGCAGTGGGGTGGGGAACACTGAAGCTTTCTTT; cdr3_aa: CASSGVGNTEAFF
j_call: TRBJ2-7; clone_size: many; v_call: TRBV6-2/TRBV6-3; d_call: TRBD2; cdr3_nt: TGTGCCAGCAGCGGACTAGCGGGGGCCTACGAGCAGTACTTC; cdr3_aa: CASSGLAGAYEQYF
j_call: TRBJ1-1; clone_size: many; v_call: TRBV28; d_call: -; cdr3_nt: TGTGCCAGCAGTTCTTTCGACGGGAACACTGAAGCTTTCTTT; cdr3_aa: CASSSFDGNTEAFF
j_call: TRBJ2-3; clone_size: many; v_call: TRBV2; d_call: -; cdr3_nt: TGTGCCAGCAGTGAATGGACAGATACGCAGTATTTT; cdr3_aa: CASSEWTDTQYF
j_call: TRBJ2-2; clone_size: -; v_call: TRBV27; d_call: -; cdr3_nt: TGTGCCAGCAGTTTAGGGACAAAAAACACCGGGGAGCTGTTTTTT; cdr3_aa: CASSLGTKNTGELFF
j_call: TRBJ2-7; clone_size: many; v_call: TRBV6-5; d_call: -; cdr3_nt: TGTGCCAGCAGGTTATGGCAGGCGGCCTACGAGCAGTACTTC; cdr3_aa: CASRLWQAAYEQYF
j_call: TRBJ2-3; clone_size: many; v_call: TRBV4-1; d_call: TRBD2; cdr3_nt: TGCGCCAGCAGCCAGGCGAACGGGAGGGCCCTCACAGATACGCAGTATTTT; cdr3_aa: CASSQANGRALTDTQYF
j_call: TRBJ2-1; clone_size: many; v_call: TRBV28; d_call: TRBD2; cdr3_nt: TGTGCCAGCAGCTTTCGGGGGGGGTCCTACAATGAGCAGTTCTTC; cdr3_aa: CASSFRGGSYNEQFF
j_call: TRBJ2-7; clone_size: few; v_call: TRBV19; d_call: TRBD1; cdr3_nt: TGTGCCAGTAGCGACCGGGACAGGATTTACGAGCAGTACTTC; cdr3_aa: CASSDRDRIYEQYF
j_call: TRBJ1-1; clone_size: many; v_call: TRBV13; d_call: -; cdr3_nt: TGTGCCAGCAGCTGGGAGATGGTGAACACTGAAGCTTTCTTT; cdr3_aa: CASSWEMVNTEAFF
j_call: TRBJ2-1; clone_size: -; v_call: TRBV7-2; d_call: -; cdr3_nt: TGTGCCAGCAGCTTAAACGTACTTGTGGGAGGTTTCTACAATGAGCAGTTCTTC; cdr3_aa: CASSLNVLVGGFYNEQFF
j_call: TRBJ1-6; clone_size: many; v_call: TRBV12-3/TRBV12-4; d_call: -; cdr3_nt: TGTGCCAGCAGGGCCGGGCCCCTCGGATTACCCCTCCACTTT; cdr3_aa: CASRAGPLGLPLHF
j_call: TRBJ2-7; clone_size: many; v_call: TRBV7-2; d_call: -; cdr3_nt: TGTGCCAGCAGCCAGGACAGCCCCTACGAGCAGTACTTC; cdr3_aa: CASSQDSPYEQYF
j_call: TRBJ2-7; clone_size: many; v_call: TRBV6-5; d_call: -; cdr3_nt: TGTGCCACGGGGGAGAGCTCCTACGAGCAGTACTTC; cdr3_aa: CATGESSYEQYF
j_call: TRBJ1-1; clone_size: -; v_call: TRBV7-9; d_call: -; cdr3_nt: TGTGCCAGCAGCTTAGTCCAATGGGGCCGGGGGGACACTGAAGCTTTCTTT; cdr3_aa: CASSLVQWGRGDTEAFF
j_call: TRBJ1-1; clone_size: few; v_call: TRBV7-9; d_call: -; cdr3_nt: TGTGCCAGCAGCTTATTAGGGGTGGAGGCTTTCTTT; cdr3_aa: CASSLLGVEAFF
j_call: TRBJ2-5; clone_size: many; v_call: TRBV12-3/TRBV12-4; d_call: TRBD1; cdr3_nt: TGTGCCAGCAGCCTCCGACAGGGCCAAGAGACCCAGTACTTC; cdr3_aa: CASSLRQGQETQYF
j_call: TRBJ2-5; clone_size: few; v_call: TRBV2; d_call: TRBD1; cdr3_nt: TGTGCCACCGAAGAGCAGGGGGCGTATCGGGAGACCCAGTACTTC; cdr3_aa: CATEEQGAYRETQYF
j_call: TRBJ1-3; clone_size: few; v_call: TRBV7-9; d_call: TRBD1; cdr3_nt: TGTGCCAGCAGTACAGGGGGGGGCGCTGGAAACACCATATATTTT; cdr3_aa: CASSTGGGAGNTIYF
j_call: TRBJ2-5; clone_size: many; v_call: TRBV5-1; d_call: TRBD1; cdr3_nt: TGCGCCAGCAGCTCCACAGGGGACCGGGGGACCCAGTACTTC; cdr3_aa: CASSSTGDRGTQYF
j_call: TRBJ2-1; clone_size: -; v_call: TRBV19; d_call: -; cdr3_nt: TGTGCCAGTAGTATAGATGACACCTACAATGAGCAGTTCTTC; cdr3_aa: CASSIDDTYNEQFF
j_call: TRBJ1-5; clone_size: -; v_call: TRBV4-1; d_call: -; cdr3_nt: TGCGCCAGCAGCCAAGTCTCGGAGCAGGGCAATCAGCCCCAGCATTTT; cdr3_aa: CASSQVSEQGNQPQHF
j_call: TRBJ2-7; clone_size: -; v_call: TRBV7-9; d_call: TRBD1; cdr3_nt: TGTGCCAGCAGCCGACAGGGAATGTACGAGCAGTACTTC; cdr3_aa: CASSRQGMYEQYF
j_call: TRBJ2-1; clone_size: many; v_call: TRBV6-2/TRBV6-3; d_call: -; cdr3_nt: TGTGCCAGCAGTTACTCACCGGGGTTGAATGAGCAGTTCTTC; cdr3_aa: CASSYSPGLNEQFF
j_call: TRBJ2-7; clone_size: many; v_call: TRBV4-3; d_call: -; cdr3_nt: TGCGCCAGCAGCCAAGATCTTTGGGGGGCTTACGAGCAGTACTTC; cdr3_aa: CASSQDLWGAYEQYF
j_call: TRBJ2-2; clone_size: -; v_call: TRBV20-1; d_call: -; cdr3_nt: TGCAGTGCTAGGGCGGATTCCACCGGGGAGCTGTTTTTT; cdr3_aa: CSARADSTGELFF
j_call: TRBJ1-2; clone_size: -; v_call: TRBV28; d_call: -; cdr3_nt: TGTGCCAGCATTCGGACGCTAGAAGAGGGCTATGGCTACACCTTC; cdr3_aa: CASIRTLEEGYGYTF
j_call: TRBJ1-1; clone_size: -; v_call: TRBV28; d_call: -; cdr3_nt: TGTGCCAGCAGTTTCGTCCGTATTGGGAGAGTTGCTGAAGCTTTCTTT; cdr3_aa: CASSFVRIGRVAEAFF
j_call: TRBJ2-6; clone_size: many; v_call: TRBV15; d_call: -; cdr3_nt: TGTGCCACCAGCAGAGTTGACACTTCTGGGGCCAACGTCCTGACTTTC; cdr3_aa: CATSRVDTSGANVLTF
j_call: TRBJ2-2; clone_size: few; v_call: TRBV28; d_call: -; cdr3_nt: TGTGCCAGCAGCCCTAAACAGGGATTGGCACGAAAGAACACCGGGGAGCTGTTTTTT; cdr3_aa: CASSPKQGLARKNTGELFF
j_call: TRBJ2-5; clone_size: few; v_call: TRBV20-1; d_call: -; cdr3_nt: TGCAGTGCTAGAGATCTTTCATTGAGGGCCCCACAATCGGAGACCCAGTACTTC; cdr3_aa: CSARDLSLRAPQSETQYF
j_call: TRBJ2-2; clone_size: many; v_call: TRBV5-6; d_call: -; cdr3_nt: TGTGCCAGCAGCTTGGGAGTTGGCGGGGAGCTGTTTTTT; cdr3_aa: CASSLGVGGELFF
j_call: TRBJ2-7; clone_size: -; v_call: TRBV10-2; d_call: -; cdr3_nt: TGCGCCAGCACTGGGCCCAGCACCTACGAGCAGTACTTC; cdr3_aa: CASTGPSTYEQYF
j_call: TRBJ2-7; clone_size: many; v_call: TRBV7-9; d_call: TRBD2; cdr3_nt: TGTGCCAGCAGCTCGACTAGCGGGACGACCTACGAGCAGTACTTC; cdr3_aa: CASSSTSGTTYEQYF
j_call: TRBJ1-1; clone_size: few; v_call: TRBV27; d_call: -; cdr3_nt: TGTGCCAGCAGTCCAAGAGGTAGGATCACTGAAGCTTTCTTT; cdr3_aa: CASSPRGRITEAFF
j_call: TRBJ1-1; clone_size: many; v_call: TRBV5-5; d_call: -; cdr3_nt: TGTGCCAGCAGCTTGGCCGATGGCAGCTATGAAGCTTTCTTT; cdr3_aa: CASSLADGSYEAFF
j_call: TRBJ2-2; clone_size: few; v_call: TRBV7-9; d_call: TRBD2; cdr3_nt: TGTGCCAGCAGCTTTTCGACTAGCGGGGCCACCGGGGAGCTGTTTTTT; cdr3_aa: CASSFSTSGATGELFF
j_call: TRBJ1-2; clone_size: few; v_call: TRBV7-9; d_call: -; cdr3_nt: TGTGCCACCCTCGAGGGGGGGTCTGGCTACACCTTC; cdr3_aa: CATLEGGSGYTF
j_call: TRBJ2-7; clone_size: -; v_call: TRBV27; d_call: TRBD1; cdr3_nt: TGTGCCAGCAGTACGACCTCGACAGGGGGCTACGAGCAGTACTTC; cdr3_aa: CASSTTSTGGYEQYF
j_call: TRBJ1-5; clone_size: many; v_call: TRBV12-3/TRBV12-4; d_call: -; cdr3_nt: TGTGCCAGCAGTCCCCCCGGAGGGCCCCAGCATTTT; cdr3_aa: CASSPPGGPQHF
j_call: TRBJ1-1; clone_size: -; v_call: TRBV5-4; d_call: -; cdr3_nt: TGTGCCAGCAGCTTGGGATACGCGAACACTGAAGCTTTCTTT; cdr3_aa: CASSLGYANTEAFF
j_call: TRBJ1-5; clone_size: -; v_call: TRBV12-3/TRBV12-4; d_call: -; cdr3_nt: TGTGCCAGCAGTTCCGAATGTCAGGGAATTCTCGTAAATTGCAATCAGCCCCAGCATTTT; cdr3_aa: CASSSECQGILVNCNQPQHF
j_call: TRBJ2-3; clone_size: few; v_call: TRBV29-1; d_call: -; cdr3_nt: TGCAGCGTTGTCCCGGTGCCCCTGGGGACAGATACGCAGTATTTT; cdr3_aa: CSVVPVPLGTDTQYF
j_call: TRBJ2-7; clone_size: few; v_call: TRBV4-3; d_call: -; cdr3_nt: TGCGCCAGCAGCCAAGATCGGGGTGTTTACTACGAGCAGTACTTC; cdr3_aa: CASSQDRGVYYEQYF
j_call: TRBJ2-1; clone_size: few; v_call: TRBV12-5; d_call: -; cdr3_nt: TGTGCTAGTGGTAGGGGGTGGTTTGAGCAGTTCTTC; cdr3_aa: CASGRGWFEQFF
j_call: TRBJ2-3; clone_size: many; v_call: TRBV28; d_call: TRBD2; cdr3_nt: TGTGCCAGCAGTTTTCCCGCCGGGCTAGCGGGAGACCTGGGCACGCAGTATTTT; cdr3_aa: CASSFPAGLAGDLGTQYF
j_call: TRBJ2-5; clone_size: -; v_call: TRBV18; d_call: TRBD1; cdr3_nt: TGTGCCAGCTCACCCGATAAAAGGACAGGAAGCCAAGAGACCCAGTACTTC; cdr3_aa: CASSPDKRTGSQETQYF
j_call: TRBJ2-3; clone_size: few; v_call: TRBV27; d_call: -; cdr3_nt: TGTGCCAGCAGTTTATCGAAAAGAGATACGCAGTATTTT; cdr3_aa: CASSLSKRDTQYF
j_call: TRBJ2-7; clone_size: many; v_call: TRBV4-3; d_call: -; cdr3_nt: TGCGCCAGCAGCCAAGAGTCCGCAGGGGGAGGCTACGAGCAGTACTTC; cdr3_aa: CASSQESAGGGYEQYF
j_call: TRBJ2-3; clone_size: -; v_call: TRBV13; d_call: -; cdr3_nt: TGTGCCAGCGCCGCTCGGGGCGGAGATACGCAGTATTTT; cdr3_aa: CASAARGGDTQYF
j_call: TRBJ2-1; clone_size: -; v_call: TRBV9; d_call: -; cdr3_nt: TGTGCCAGCAGCGTGGGGACATCCTACAATGAGCAGTTCTTC; cdr3_aa: CASSVGTSYNEQFF